This T cell receptor (beta chain) was found in a study of cytomegalovirus exposure and HLA in healthy donors. The CDR3 contains 13 residues. V was shortened by 5 bases and J by 0 bases, with 8 bases between the two germline ends. Germline CDR1 and CDR2: SGHTA and FQGNSA. Donors sampled were nominally healthy, though unrecorded immune exposures were likely. Regarding this clone: As yet, its antigen is unknown.

General observations from the study: With later analysis, a missense DCLRE1C variant became linked to TCR beta V- and J-gene trimming. Prior analysis indicated that the majority of TCR beta V segments exhibited productivity approximately 90% or approximately 30% of the time. The study designated 160 or so TCR beta chains cytomegalovirus-associated.

The study ran its PCR with 60 Vbeta and 13 Jbeta primers. Some clones are missing from TCRdb's copy, which holds only in-frame ones; the method was immunoSEQ multiplex PCR. The sample holds some 150,000 clones; around nine tenths are singletons and the top ten take 5.2%. The receptor was derived from a woman aged 25 to 39 in good health and CMV-seronegative. The sample comprised PBMCs. This chain links TRBV7-2 with TRBJ2-7; D may be TRBD1 (5 bases). CDR3 sequence: CASSRQISYEQYF. Written as DNA, the CDR3 is TGTGCCAGCAGCCGACAGATCTCCTACGAGCAGTACTTC.